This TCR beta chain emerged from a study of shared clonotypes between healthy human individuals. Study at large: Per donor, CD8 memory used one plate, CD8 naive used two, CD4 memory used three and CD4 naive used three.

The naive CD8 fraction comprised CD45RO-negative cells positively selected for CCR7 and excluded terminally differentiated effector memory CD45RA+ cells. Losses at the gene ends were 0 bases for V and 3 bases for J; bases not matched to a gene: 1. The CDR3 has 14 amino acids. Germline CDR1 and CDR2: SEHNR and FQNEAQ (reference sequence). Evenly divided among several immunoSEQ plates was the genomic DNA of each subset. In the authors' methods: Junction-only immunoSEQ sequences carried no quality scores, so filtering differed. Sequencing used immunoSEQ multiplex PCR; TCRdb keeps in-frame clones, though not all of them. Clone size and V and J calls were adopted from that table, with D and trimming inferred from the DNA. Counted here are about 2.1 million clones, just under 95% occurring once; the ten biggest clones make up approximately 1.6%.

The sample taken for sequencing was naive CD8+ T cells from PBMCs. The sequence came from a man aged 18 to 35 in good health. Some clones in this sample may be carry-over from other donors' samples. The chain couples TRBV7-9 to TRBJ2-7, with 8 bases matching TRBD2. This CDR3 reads CASSLASGDYEQYF. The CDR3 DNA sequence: TGTGCCAGCAGCTTAGCTAGCGGGGACTACGAGCAGTACTTC.